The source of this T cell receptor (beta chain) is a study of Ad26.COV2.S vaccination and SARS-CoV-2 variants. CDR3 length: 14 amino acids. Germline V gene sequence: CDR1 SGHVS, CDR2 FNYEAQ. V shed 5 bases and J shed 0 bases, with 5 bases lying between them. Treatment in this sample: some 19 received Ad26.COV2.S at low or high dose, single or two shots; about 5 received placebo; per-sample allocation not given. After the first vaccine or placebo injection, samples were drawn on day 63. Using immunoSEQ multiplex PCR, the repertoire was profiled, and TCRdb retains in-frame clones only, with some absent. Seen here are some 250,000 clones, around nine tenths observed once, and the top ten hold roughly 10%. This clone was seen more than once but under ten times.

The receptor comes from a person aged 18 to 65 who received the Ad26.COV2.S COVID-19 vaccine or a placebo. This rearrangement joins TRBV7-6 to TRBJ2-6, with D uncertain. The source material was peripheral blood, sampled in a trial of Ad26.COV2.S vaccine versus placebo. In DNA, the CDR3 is TGTGCCAGCAGCACCCCCTCTGGGGCCAACGTCCTGACTTTC. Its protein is CASSTPSGANVLTF.